A selection of T cell receptor beta chains follows, all from one sample in a study of OX40 agonist ivuxolimab in advanced cancers. Generated by immunoSEQ multiplex PCR, the TCRdb table keeps only in-frame clones and is missing some. The data hold tens of thousands of clones, with 88% observed a single time. The sequencing here drew on CD4+ or CD8+ T cells sorted from blood, taken in a trial of the OX40 agonist ivuxolimab. Receptors originate from an adult with an advanced solid tumor such as melanoma, head and neck, liver or kidney cancer. Each CDR3 is given without its conserved first and last residue. A D gene is named only where the DNA matches it firmly. Some rows mark clone size as missing; the rest say once, few, many or name a class of expanded clone.

CDR3 protein	clone size	D gene	V gene
ASSLAYEQY	once	-	TRBV5-1
ASSLVAGAIGELF	-	TRBD2	TRBV4-1
ASSLGMAGGRYEQY	-	TRBD2	TRBV5-4
ASSGQTDYGYT	once	-	TRBV7-9
ASSFPGHSYEQY	-	-	TRBV7-2
ASSGGLAGSTYNEQF	-	TRBD2	TRBV9
ASSLGWTSAKGTGELF	-	TRBD2	TRBV5-6
ASSSTAPYNEQF	-	-	TRBV7-9
ASSPTGRADTGELF	-	-	TRBV28
ASSLGTSGYNEQF	-	TRBD2	TRBV7-6
AWSGPVENEQF	-	-	TRBV30